Each of the 10 T cell receptor beta chains below was sequenced from the same sample in a study of T cell repertoires in cytomegalovirus infection. From the reads, TCRdb called clonotypes with MiXCR, one entry per CDR3 protein. The sample shows 150,000 to 200,000 distinct CDR3 sequences, approximately 14% of them seen only once. The sequencing sample was made of PBMCs. The source is a human donor in good health (CMV status not recorded). Some clones in this sample may be carry-over from other donors' samples.

The V and J genes are TRBV9 and TRBJ2-1; possible D gene TRBD2, 6 bases. The CDR3 runs 15 residues. Per the germline V gene, CDR1 is SGDLS and CDR2 is YYNGEE. V lost 3 bases, J lost 3 bases, and 13 bases lay in between. CDR3 amino acids: CASSAHADYYNEQFF. The CDR3 region has the DNA TGTGCCAGCAGCGCGCACGCGGACTACTACAATGAGCAGTTCTTC. The full variable domain, with the rest looked up from reference TRBV9 and TRBJ2-1, is DSGVTQTPKHLITATGQRVTLRCSPRSGDLSVYWYQQSLDQGLQFLIQYYNGEERAKGNILERFSAQQFPDLHSELNLSSLELGDSALYFCASSAHADYYNEQFFGPGTRLTVL.

The chain has TRBV11-2 and TRBJ2-5; D is ambiguous. This CDR3 is 15 amino acids long. The V end was cut by 3 bases, the J end by 1 base, with 12 bases between. CDR1 and CDR2 from the germline V gene are SGHAT and FQNNGV. This chain's CDR3 is CASSFQSVRQETQYF. The CDR3 DNA is TGTGCCAGCAGCTTCCAATCAGTGCGCCAAGAGACCCAGTACTTC. Based on the CDR3 plus reference TRBV11-2 and TRBJ2-5, the full variable domain is EAGVAQSPRYKIIEKRQSVAFWCNPISGHATLYWYQQILGQGPKLLIQFQNNGVVDDSQLPKDRFSAERLKGVDSTLKIQPAKLEDSAVYLCASSFQSVRQETQYFGPGTRLLVL.

A remark on this clonotype: Given a much more abundant clone one base away, this may be a read error. The chain uses TRBV7-6 and TRBJ2-1; D may be TRBD1 (7 bases). Per germline, CDR1 SGHVS and CDR2 FNYEAQ. The CDR3 has 15 residues. The CDR3 nucleotides are TGTGCTAGCAGCTTAGAGGGGGCGCGGGGCCATGAGCAGCTCTTC. It translates to CASSLEGARGHEQLF. Full variable domain (rest looked up from reference TRBV7-6 and TRBJ2-1): GAGVSQSPRYKVTKRGQDVALRCDPISGHVSLYWYRQALGQGPEFLTYFNYEAQQDKSGLPNDRFSAERPEGSISTLTIQRTEQRDSAMYRCASSLEGARGHEQLFGPGTRLTVL.

This clonotype was detected many times. The V call is TRBV10-3, the J call TRBJ2-1; the D gene could be TRBD1 or TRBD2 (5 bases each). V gave up 3 bases and J gave up 1 base, with 7 bases separating them. The CDR3 is 14 amino acids. CDR1 is ENHRY and CDR2 is SYGVKD in the germline V gene. CDR3 residues: CAISDGGSYNEQFF. DNA of the CDR3: TGTGCCATCAGTGATGGGGGTTCCTACAATGAGCAGTTCTTC.

The chain recombines TRBV6-6 with TRBJ2-7; 12 bases align to TRBD2. Per germline, CDR1 MNHNY and CDR2 SVGAGI (reference sequence). The CDR3 runs 18 residues. The V gene end was trimmed by 0 bases and the J gene end by 2 bases; junction bases not matched to a gene: 8. The CDR3 loop reads CASSYSTSGRSQAYEQYF. CDR3 nucleotides: TGTGCCAGCAGTTACTCAACTAGCGGGAGGTCGCAGGCCTACGAGCAGTACTTC.

This clonotype was counted ten times or more. The chain couples TRBV28 to TRBJ2-1; TRBD1 or TRBD2 may be the D gene (5 bases each). This CDR3 region has 16 residues. Germline V gene data show CDR1 as MDHEN and CDR2 as SYDVKM. V lost 9 bases to trimming and J lost 3 bases, with 21 bases between them. CDR3 bases: TGTGCCAGTATTTACCGGGATCGGGACGACTACAATGAGCAGTTCTTC. Amino acid sequence: CASIYRDRDDYNEQFF.

This clonotype was seen more than once but under ten times. The V and J genes are TRBV19 and TRBJ2-7; a weak D match, TRBD1 (6 bases). There are 14 residues in the CDR3. The V and J ends lost 4 bases and 0 bases respectively, with 10 bases between them. Germline values: CDR1 LNHDA, CDR2 SQIVND (reference sequence). CDR3 sequence (DNA): TGTGCCAGTAGTAGGGGGCTCTTCTCCTACGAGCAGTACTTC. This gives the protein CASSRGLFSYEQYF.

This clonotype was recorded a few times. The chain couples TRBV2 to TRBJ1-2; no clear D. Germline CDR1 reads SNHLY; CDR2 reads FYNNEI. This CDR3 region has 15 residues. Trimming took 4 bases from V and 4 from J, leaving 16 bases between them. CDR3 residues: CASSGAGLDLYGYTF. The CDR3, as DNA: TGTGCCAGCAGTGGGGCAGGCTTAGACCTCTATGGCTACACCTTC.

The V call is TRBV15, the J call TRBJ2-7, with TRBD2 matching over 10 bases. CDR3 length: 14 residues. V shed 1 base, J shed 3 bases, and the junction held 0 bases outside the gene matches. Germline V lookup: CDR1 LNHNV, CDR2 YYDKDF (reference sequence). The CDR3 reads CATSRVAGGYEQYF. As DNA, the CDR3 is TGTGCCACCAGCAGAGTAGCGGGAGGCTACGAGCAGTACTTC. Using reference TRBV15 and TRBJ2-7 for the parts outside the CDR3, the full variable domain is DAMVIQNPRYQVTQFGKPVTLSCSQTLNHNVMYWYQQKSSQAPKLLFHYYDKDFNNEADTPDNFQSRRPNTSFCFLDIRSPGLGDTAMYLCATSRVAGGYEQYFGPGTRLTVT.

This rearrangement joins TRBV10-3 to TRBJ1-2, with 12 nucleotides matching TRBD1. Germline V gene lookup returns CDR1 ENHRY and CDR2 SYGVKD. V shed 6 bases, J shed 8 bases, and the junction held 16 bases outside the gene matches. This CDR3 has 17 residues. The CDR3 DNA sequence: TGTGCCATCAGCGCATCCGGGACAGGGGGCGAGGTTTGGGGCTACACCTTC. As protein: CAISASGTGGEVWGYTF.